Below, 22 T cell receptor beta chains from the same sample are listed, as sequenced in a study of T cells after yellow fever vaccination. TCRdb recomputed calls from the 5' RACE reads with MiXCR, one row per CDR3 protein. The repertoire includes 200,000 to 300,000 distinct CDR3 sequences, roughly 13% of them detected once, and 0.4% to 0.65% sits in the top ten. Sequencing was performed on CD4+ T cells sorted from PBMCs, taken 45 days after the yellow fever booster vaccination. Receptors originate from a man aged 30 to 39 who received the YFV17D yellow fever vaccine.

V gene TRBV27 combines with J gene TRBJ2-3; D might be TRBD1 (5 bases). The CDR3 is 13 residues long. The germline V gene encodes CDR1 MNHEY and CDR2 SMNVEV (reference sequence). Deletions cut 6 bases from V and 3 bases from J, with 10 bases between. This chain's CDR3 is CASRFQGTDTQYF. As DNA, the CDR3 is TGTGCCAGCAGATTCCAGGGTACAGATACGCAGTATTTT.

The chain combines TRBV5-5 with TRBJ1-1, with D hard to call. The length of the CDR3 is 13 residues. CDR1 and CDR2 (germline): SGHKS, YYEKEE (reference sequence). Trimming took off 10 bases at V and 4 bases at J, with 17 bases between the two ends. For the CDR3, the DNA is TGTGCCTCCTCCCGGGCCGAGGGCACTGAAGCTTTCTTT. It yields the protein CASSRAEGTEAFF.

The sample holds a few counts of this clonotype. This sequence joins TRBV7-8 and TRBJ2-3; TRBD2 might be the D (5 bases). The CDR3 has 16 residues. Germline CDR1 is SGHVS and CDR2 is FQNEAQ. V dropped 3 bases and J dropped 1 base, with 14 bases sitting between them. The DNA of the CDR3 is TGTGCCAGCAGCTTTGGCCTACTAGAACGCACAGATACGCAGTATTTT. This translates into CASSFGLLERTDTQYF.

This clonotype showed up just a few times. The CDR3: CASSVAASPYNEQFF. CDR3 nucleotides: TGTGCCAGCAGCGTAGCGGCCTCGCCCTACAATGAGCAGTTCTTC. The chain has TRBV12-3 or TRBV12-4 and TRBJ2-1, with D maybe TRBD2 (6 bases). There are 15 residues in the CDR3. With 6 bases removed from V and 2 bases from J, the gap between germline ends came to 14 bases.

This clonotype was counted many times. This sequence joins TRBV20-1 and TRBJ2-1; D call uncertain. The CDR3 loop spans 11 amino acids. CDR1 is DFQATT, CDR2 SNEGSKA, per germline (reference sequence). Trimming took 7 bases from V and 6 from J, leaving 10 bases between them. The CDR3 sequence is CSGGSTNEQFF. The CDR3 coding sequence is TGCAGTGGAGGATCCACCAATGAGCAGTTCTTC.

The chain is built from TRBV5-1 and TRBJ2-7, with TRBD2 matching 9 bases. Germline V gene sequence: CDR1 SGHRS, CDR2 YFSETQ. V shed 4 bases, J shed 4 bases, and the junction held 9 bases outside the gene matches. The CDR3 contains 15 residues. CDR3 DNA sequence: TGCGCCAGCAGCCGTGGCGTTAGCGGGAGTTACGAGCAGTACTTC. Translating it yields CASSRGVSGSYEQYF.

This clonotype was detected many times. V usage is TRBV29-1 and J usage is TRBJ2-5; 9 bases are a match to TRBD1. This CDR3 has 12 residues. Per germline, CDR1 SQVTM and CDR2 ANQGSEA. The junction had 1 base not matched to a gene; V was cut back by 6 bases and J by 2 bases. In DNA, the CDR3 is TGCAGCGTGGGGACAGGGCAAGAGACCCAGTACTTC. Translating it yields CSVGTGQETQYF.

This chain uses TRBV4-3 with TRBJ2-5; 7 bases fit TRBD2. Germline V CDR1 and CDR2: LGHNA, YSLEER. V lost 0 bases and J lost 5; bases outside the gene matches: 6. This CDR3 contains 15 residues. CDR3 sequence: CASSQDSGGAETQYF. The CDR3 region has the DNA TGCGCCAGCAGCCAAGACTCGGGAGGAGCGGAGACCCAGTACTTC.

The chain uses TRBV6-1 and TRBJ2-2, with unresolved D. CDR1 MNHNS and CDR2 SASEGT come from the germline V gene. This CDR3 comprises 15 residues. Trimming cost V 4 bases and J 4 bases, with 13 bases left between them. CDR3 DNA sequence: TGTGCCAGCAGTGTCGGGCGGCCGAGCACCGGGGAGCTGTTTTTT. Protein sequence: CASSVGRPSTGELFF.

This clonotype was observed once. V and J are TRBV7-2 and TRBJ2-7; perhaps TRBD1 as D (6 bases). Germline loops: CDR1 SGHTA, CDR2 FQGNSA. Trimming removed 6 bases at V and 1 base at J, with 13 bases between. This CDR3 has 14 amino acids. CDR3 amino acids: CASRRDIYSYEQYF. DNA of the CDR3: TGTGCCAGCAGGAGGGACATTTATTCCTACGAGCAGTACTTC. The full variable domain, completed using reference TRBV7-2 and TRBJ2-7, is GAGVSQSPSNKVTEKGKDVELRCDPISGHTALYWYRQSLGQGLEFLIYFQGNSAPDKSGLPSDRFSAERTGGSVSTLTIQRTQQEDSAVYLCASRRDIYSYEQYFGPGTRLTVT.

This chain links TRBV19 with TRBJ2-1; no definite D call. CDR1 and CDR2 from the germline V gene are LNHDA and SQIVND (reference sequence). V was cut by 3 bases and J by 1 base, with 10 bases left in between. The CDR3 extends over 15 amino acids. CDR3 in amino acids: CASSILTSSYNEQFF. The CDR3 nucleotides are TGTGCCAGTAGTATCCTGACGAGTTCCTACAATGAGCAGTTCTTC.

This clonotype was observed a handful of times. The chain links TRBV15 to TRBJ2-5; possibly TRBD1 or TRBD2 for D (5 bases each). The CDR3 has 12 residues. Germline assignment: CDR1 LNHNV and CDR2 YYDKDF (reference sequence). V dropped 6 bases and J dropped 4 bases, with 9 bases sitting between them. The DNA of the CDR3 is TGTGCCACCAGGCGTGGGGGAGAGACCCAGTACTTC. This gives the protein CATRRGGETQYF.

This clonotype came up a few times. The chain carries TRBV20-1 and TRBJ1-1, with D tentatively TRBD1 (6 bases). CDR3 size: 14 residues. Germline-derived CDR1 and CDR2 are DFQATT and SNEGSKA (reference sequence). The CDR3 nucleotides are TGCAGCGGACGAAAACCAGGGGTCGGCACTGAAGCTTTCTTT. It codes for CSGRKPGVGTEAFF.

The chain uses TRBV9 and TRBJ2-1; D is perhaps TRBD1 (6 bases). The ends were cut back, 3 bases at V and 0 bases at J, with 13 bases in the middle. The CDR3 consists of 16 residues. The germline V gene encodes CDR1 SGDLS and CDR2 YYNGEE. DNA of the CDR3: TGTGCCAGCAGCGCTGCCCGGGGACACTCCTACAATGAGCAGTTCTTC. Protein: CASSAARGHSYNEQFF.

This sequence joins TRBV5-1 and TRBJ2-3, with 13 bases aligning to TRBD2. The germline gives CDR1 SGHRS, CDR2 YFSETQ. Trimming removed 3 bases from V and 5 bases from J; junction bases left unmatched: 12. The CDR3 covers 18 residues. As DNA, the CDR3 is TGCGCCAGCAGCTGGGGCTACGGGACTAGCGGGAAAGGAGATACGCAGTATTTT. Protein sequence: CASSWGYGTSGKGDTQYF.

V gene TRBV7-2 combines with J gene TRBJ2-3; tentatively, D is TRBD2 (6 bases). This CDR3 is 15 amino acids long. The germline CDR1 and CDR2 sequences are SGHTA and FQGNSA. Trimming left V 8 bases short and J 2 bases short, with 17 bases between. CDR3 sequence reads: CASFLGGSATDTQYF. CDR3 coding DNA: TGTGCCAGCTTTCTTGGAGGGTCGGCCACAGATACGCAGTATTTT.

V and J are TRBV5-1 and TRBJ2-5; either TRBD1 or TRBD2 may fit D (5 bases each). The CDR3 extends over 15 amino acids. Trimming took 4 bases from V and 5 from J, leaving 18 bases between them. Per germline, CDR1 SGHRS and CDR2 YFSETQ. CDR3 region: CASSGWTGTGETQYF. CDR3 nucleotides: TGCGCCAGCAGCGGATGGACCGGGACGGGGGAGACCCAGTACTTC.

The V and J genes are TRBV27 and TRBJ2-3; tentatively, D is TRBD1 (5 bases). In germline, CDR1 is MNHEY, CDR2 SMNVEV (reference sequence). The length of the CDR3 is 15 residues. The ends were cut back, 2 bases at V and 7 bases at J, with 16 bases in the middle. The CDR3 nucleotides read TGTGCCAGCAGTTTAAGGGCCGAAAGGGGATATACGCAGTATTTT. It codes for CASSLRAERGYTQYF.

This chain connects TRBV4-2 to TRBJ2-1; 8 positions match TRBD2. Germline V gene lookup returns CDR1 LGHNA and CDR2 YNFKEQ. There are 16 residues in the CDR3. After removal of 0 bases from V and 4 bases from J, the junction contained 5 bases not matched to a gene. This CDR3 is CASSQETSGGYNEQFF. As DNA, the CDR3 is TGTGCCAGCAGCCAAGAAACTAGCGGAGGTTACAATGAGCAGTTCTTC.

This clonotype was seen ten or more times. The chain employs TRBV28 and TRBJ2-1; 7 nucleotides agree with TRBD2. Germline-derived CDR1 and CDR2 are MDHEN and SYDVKM. This CDR3 is built from 15 residues. V lost 6 bases to trimming and J lost 15 bases; unmatched junction nucleotides: 20. The CDR3 bases are TGTGCCAGCAGCAGACCAGCGGGAACCACTAGGCGCGGGTTCTTC. The encoded protein is CASSRPAGTTRRGFF.

The rearrangement uses TRBV15 and TRBJ1-5; 8 bases align to TRBD1. J lost 5 bases, V lost 6 bases, and 6 bases had no gene match. This CDR3 has 14 residues. The germline V gene encodes CDR1 LNHNV and CDR2 YYDKDF (reference sequence). CDR3 protein: CATSHGQGDQPQHF. CDR3 bases: TGTGCCACCAGTCACGGACAGGGAGATCAGCCCCAGCATTTT.

V is TRBV19 and J is TRBJ2-2; no clear D gene. The CDR3 is 13 residues long. Germline V CDR1 and CDR2: LNHDA, SQIVND (reference sequence). The V end was cut by 3 bases, the J end by 3 bases, with 5 bases between. CDR3 sequence: CASSIRDTGELFF. DNA for the CDR3: TGTGCCAGTAGTATCCGGGACACCGGGGAGCTGTTTTTT.